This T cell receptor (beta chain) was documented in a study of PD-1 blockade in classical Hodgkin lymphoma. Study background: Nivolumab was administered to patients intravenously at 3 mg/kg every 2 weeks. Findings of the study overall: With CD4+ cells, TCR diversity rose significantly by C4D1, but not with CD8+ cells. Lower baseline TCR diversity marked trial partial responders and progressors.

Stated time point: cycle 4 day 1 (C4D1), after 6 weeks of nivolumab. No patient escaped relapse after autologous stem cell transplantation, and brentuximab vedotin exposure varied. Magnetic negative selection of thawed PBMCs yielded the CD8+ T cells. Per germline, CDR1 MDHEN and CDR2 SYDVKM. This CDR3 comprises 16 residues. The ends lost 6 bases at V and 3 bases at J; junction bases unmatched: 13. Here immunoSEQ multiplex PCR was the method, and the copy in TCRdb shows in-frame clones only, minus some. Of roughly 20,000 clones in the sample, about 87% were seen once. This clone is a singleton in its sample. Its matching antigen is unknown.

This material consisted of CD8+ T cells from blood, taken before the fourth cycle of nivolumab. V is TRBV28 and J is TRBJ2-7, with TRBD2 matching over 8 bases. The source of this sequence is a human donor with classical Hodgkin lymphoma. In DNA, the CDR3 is TGTGCCAGCAGCGTCCGATCCGGGACTAGTGGCTACGAGCAGTACTTC. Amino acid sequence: CASSVRSGTSGYEQYF.